Each of the 4 T cell receptor beta chains below was sequenced from the same sample in a study of cytomegalovirus exposure and HLA in healthy donors. Both 60 Vbeta primers and 13 Jbeta primers went into the PCR. TCRdb's copy holds only in-frame clones and misses some; the assay was immunoSEQ multiplex PCR. The table lists about 170,000 clones, 75% of them singletons. Input material: PBMCs. Source of these receptors: a woman in her 50s in good health and CMV-seropositive.

The V and J genes are TRBV5-1 and TRBJ2-5, with a weak D call TRBD2 (5 bases). V lost 0 bases, J lost 5 bases, and 14 bases lay in between. The CDR3 covers 15 residues. CDR1 and CDR2 from the germline V gene are SGHRS and YFSETQ. DNA of the CDR3: TGCGCCAGCAGCTTGGGTTTCGGTCAGCGGGAGACCCAGTACTTC. Amino acids: CASSLGFGQRETQYF. The full variable domain, rest sourced from reference TRBV5-1 and TRBJ2-5, is KAGVTQTPRYLIKTRGQQVTLSCSPISGHRSVSWYQQTPGQGLQFLFEYFSETQRNKGNFPGRFSGRQFSNSRSEMNVSTLELGDSALYLCASSLGFGQRETQYFGPGTRLLVL.

J is TRBJ2-7 and V is TRBV11-3; TRBD2 might be the D (6 bases). The CDR3 runs 14 residues. Deletions cut 0 bases from V and 6 bases from J, with 12 bases between. Per germline, CDR1 SGHNT and CDR2 YENEEA. This CDR3 reads CASSLDPRDPEQYF. The CDR3 DNA follows: TGTGCCAGCAGCTTAGATCCGCGGGACCCCGAGCAGTACTTC. The full variable domain, with the rest looked up from reference TRBV11-3 and TRBJ2-7, is EAGVVQSPRYKIIEKKQPVAFWCNPISGHNTLYWYLQNLGQGPELLIRYENEEAVDDSQLPKDRFSAERLKGVDSTLKIQPAELGDSAVYLCASSLDPRDPEQYFGPGTRLTVT.

This clone turned up a few times. This chain connects TRBV5-1 to TRBJ2-2, with D possibly matching TRBD2 (5 bases). Trimming cost V 2 bases and J 5 bases, with 10 bases left between them. CDR3 length: 14 residues. The V gene's germline CDR1 is SGHRS and CDR2 YFSETQ. CDR3 DNA: TGCGCCAGCAGCTTACCGAGGGAAACCGGGGAGCTGTTTTTT. Encoded protein: CASSLPRETGELFF.

The V and J genes are TRBV11-2 and TRBJ1-2; TRBD1 is a possible D gene (6 bases). The CDR3 loop spans 14 amino acids. Germline V CDR1 and CDR2: SGHAT, FQNNGV. V was shortened by 3 bases and J by 0 bases, with 8 bases between the two germline ends. The CDR3 bases are TGTGCCAGCAGCTTGACAGGCTCTAACTATGGCTACACCTTC. It yields the protein CASSLTGSNYGYTF. The full variable domain, completed using reference TRBV11-2 and TRBJ1-2, is EAGVAQSPRYKIIEKRQSVAFWCNPISGHATLYWYQQILGQGPKLLIQFQNNGVVDDSQLPKDRFSAERLKGVDSTLKIQPAKLEDSAVYLCASSLTGSNYGYTFGSGTRLTVV.